The 16 T cell receptor beta chains given below trace back to one sample, sequenced in a study of breast tumors, draining lymph nodes, adjacent tissues. The lymph nodes were axillary draining lymph nodes from breast cancer patients. TCRdb redid the calling of the multiplex PCR reads with MiXCR, one entry per CDR3 protein. This table has approximately 200,000 distinct CDR3 sequences, 31% appearing once. The sequencing sample was made of axillary lymph node tissue. These receptors were obtained from a female donor with breast cancer. Some clones in this sample may be carry-over from other donors' samples.

This clonotype came up a few times. A read error may explain this, as a much larger clone is one base away. This sequence joins TRBV7-3 and TRBJ2-1; TRBD2 aligns across 9 bases. Looked up from germline, CDR1 is SGHTA and CDR2 is FQGTGA. This CDR3 has 18 amino acids. CDR3 residues: CASSLGAGGSSSYHEQFF. CDR3 coding DNA: TGTGCCAGCAGCTTAGGAGCGGGAGGCTCGAGCTCCTACCATGAGCAGTTCTTC.

This clonotype was picked up many times. The J gene is TRBJ2-1, the V gene TRBV3-1, with TRBD2 matching 10 bases. This CDR3 spans 15 amino acids. Trimming at V came to 3 bases and at J to 4 bases, leaving 3 bases not matched to a gene. Germline V lookup: CDR1 LGHDT, CDR2 YNNKEL (reference sequence). This CDR3 is CASSHSSGGYNEQFF. In DNA, the CDR3 is TGTGCCAGCAGCCATTCTAGCGGGGGTTACAATGAGCAGTTCTTC.

This chain uses TRBV19 with TRBJ1-6; 8 bases agree with TRBD1. The ends lost 5 bases at V and 6 bases at J; junction bases unmatched: 9. This CDR3 has 16 residues. In germline, CDR1 is LNHDA, CDR2 SQIVND (reference sequence). This CDR3 reads CASSPRTGNFNSPLHF. CDR3 bases: TGTGCCAGTAGTCCCCGGACAGGGAATTTTAATTCACCCCTCCACTTT.

This clonotype was seen a few times. The V call is TRBV30, the J call TRBJ1-1; no definite D call. The V and J ends lost 1 base and 5 bases respectively, with 14 bases between them. Germline V CDR1 and CDR2: GTSNPN, SVGIG (reference sequence). This CDR3 has 14 amino acids. The DNA of the CDR3 is TGTGCCTGGAGTGATACGCCTGCGAAGACTGAAGCTTTCTTT. It encodes CAWSDTPAKTEAFF.

This clonotype has only one observation. A junction end diverges from the germline sequence, so it may reflect a read error. The J gene is TRBJ2-4, the V gene TRBV10-3, with D perhaps TRBD1 or TRBD2 (5 bases each). This CDR3 contains 13 residues. Germline V CDR1 and CDR2: ENHRY, SYGVKD. CDR3 coding DNA: TGTGCCAGCAGTTACTCCGGGGCTGTCATTCAGTACTTC. Protein sequence: CASSYSGAVIQYF.

This rearrangement joins TRBV5-1 to TRBJ1-1, with D possibly being TRBD1 (5 bases). The CDR3 totals 14 residues. From germline, CDR1 is SGHRS and CDR2 YFSETQ. The germline V and J ends were trimmed by 4 bases and 7 bases, with 17 bases remaining between them. The CDR3 bases are TGCGCCAGCAGCGGCCGGTTGGGGGTGGGTGAAGCTTTCTTT. Its translation is CASSGRLGVGEAFF.

For this clonotype: This may be a read error: a much more frequent sequence differs by one nucleotide. V gene TRBV6-2 or TRBV6-3 combines with J gene TRBJ2-1; weak D call: TRBD1 (6 bases). V was shortened by 6 bases and J by 6 bases, with 12 bases between the two germline ends. Per germline, CDR1 MNHEY and CDR2 SVGEGT. The CDR3 runs 13 residues. The chain's CDR3 is CASRLTGSNEQFF. CDR3 sequence (DNA): TGTGCCAGCAGGCTGACAGGCAGCAATGAGCAGTTCTTC.

This clonotype was observed at least ten times. The chain links TRBV11-2 to TRBJ1-5; D is ambiguous. This CDR3 contains 15 residues. V was trimmed by 2 bases and J by 4 bases, leaving 12 bases between them. Germline CDR1 reads SGHAT; CDR2 reads FQNNGV. The chain's CDR3 is CASSLTSAGNQPQHF. For the CDR3, the DNA is TGTGCCAGCAGCTTAACTAGCGCGGGAAATCAGCCCCAGCATTTT.

This clonotype was seen at least ten times. A much larger clonotype is one base distant, so this may be a read error. The V call is TRBV7-7, the J call TRBJ2-5; possibly TRBD2 for D (6 bases). The CDR3 runs to 15 residues. CDR1 is SSHAT and CDR2 is FNYEAQ in the germline V gene (reference sequence). The CDR3 reads CASSSNPSGEETQHF. The CDR3 region has the DNA TGTGCTAGCAGCTCCAACCCGTCGGGGGAAGAGACCCAGCACTTC.

In this sample, this clonotype turned up many times. The chain has TRBV20-1 and TRBJ2-1; D might be TRBD1 (5 bases). CDR1 is DFQATT, CDR2 SNEGSKA, per germline (reference sequence). CDR3 size: 13 residues. V was cut by 4 bases and J by 7 bases, with 14 bases left in between. The CDR3, as DNA: TGCAGTGCTAAAGGGGAAGTAGGGAATGAGCAGTTCTTC. Translating gives CSAKGEVGNEQFF.

This clonotype was found many times. The rearrangement joins TRBV15 to TRBJ1-2; 11 nucleotides align to TRBD1. This CDR3 is built from 14 residues. Germline V gene lookup returns CDR1 LNHNV and CDR2 YYDKDF (reference sequence). Germline trimming cut 3 bases from V and 7 bases from J; bases unmatched to any gene: 4. CDR3 sequence (DNA): TGTGCCACCAGCAGGGACAGGGGGCGGAGTGGCTACACCTTC. Translated, it gives CATSRDRGRSGYTF.

There are many counts of this clonotype. The genes are TRBV5-6 and TRBJ1-3; 10 bases agree with TRBD1. CDR1 is SGHDT, CDR2 YYEEEE, per germline. CDR3 length: 15 amino acids. After removal of 6 bases from V and 4 bases from J, the junction contained 7 bases not matched to a gene. Here the CDR3 reads CASKGTGASGNTIYF. In DNA form, the CDR3 reads TGTGCCAGCAAAGGGACAGGGGCCTCAGGAAACACCATATATTTT.

Turning to this clonotype: At one end the junction does not follow the germline gene, possibly because of a read error. V usage is TRBV28 and J usage is TRBJ2-5; 11 nucleotides agree with TRBD2. Per germline, CDR1 MDHEN and CDR2 SYDVKM. The CDR3 has 17 amino acids. The CDR3 sequence is CASSLLTPSGRQGTQYF. CDR3 sequence (DNA): TGTGCCAGCAGTTTACTTACTCCTAGCGGGAGGCAAGGGACCCAGTACTTC.

A single count supports this clonotype. The chain links TRBV20-1 to TRBJ1-5; TRBD1 agrees at 8 bases. The trim removed 1 base at V and 2 bases at J, leaving 22 bases unmatched. This CDR3 region has 21 residues. Germline V gene lookup returns CDR1 DFQATT and CDR2 SNEGSKA (reference sequence). The CDR3 sequence: CSARATGLGQGSFGRNQPQHF. The CDR3 DNA is TGCAGTGCTAGAGCCACGGGTCTAGGACAGGGAAGCTTTGGGCGCAATCAGCCCCAGCATTTT.

This clonotype was picked up many times. The J gene is TRBJ2-3, the V gene TRBV5-1; TRBD2 matches at 12 bases. Germline lookup yields CDR1 SGHRS and CDR2 YFSETQ. Trimming removed 3 bases from V and 1 base from J; junction bases left unmatched: 0. The CDR3 is made up of 15 amino acids. CDR3: CASSWTSGGTDTQYF. CDR3 bases: TGCGCCAGCAGCTGGACTAGCGGGGGCACAGATACGCAGTATTTT.

The chain links TRBV19 to TRBJ1-3; the D gene is possibly TRBD1 (6 bases). This CDR3 has 15 amino acids. In germline, CDR1 is LNHDA, CDR2 SQIVND (reference sequence). V was clipped by 6 bases and J by 4 bases, with 16 bases between them. CDR3 nucleotides: TGTGCCAGTAGGTTCCACAGGGAGGTAGGAAACACCATATATTTT. This sequence encodes CASRFHREVGNTIYF.